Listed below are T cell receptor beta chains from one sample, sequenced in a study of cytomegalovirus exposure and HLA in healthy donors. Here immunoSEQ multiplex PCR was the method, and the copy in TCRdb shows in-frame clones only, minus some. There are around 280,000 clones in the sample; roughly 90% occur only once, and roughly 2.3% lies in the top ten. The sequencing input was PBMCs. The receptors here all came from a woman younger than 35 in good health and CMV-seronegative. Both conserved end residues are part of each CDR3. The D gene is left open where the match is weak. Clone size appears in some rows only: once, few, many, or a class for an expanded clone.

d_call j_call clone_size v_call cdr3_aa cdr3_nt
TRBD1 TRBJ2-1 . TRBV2 CASSLLGGTYNEQFF TGTGCCAGCAGTCTTTTAGGGGGCACCTACAATGAGCAGTTCTTC
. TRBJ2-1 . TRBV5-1 CASSVEYNEQFF TGCGCCAGCAGCGTAGAATACAATGAGCAGTTCTTC
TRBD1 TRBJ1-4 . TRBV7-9 CASSLRDSGEKLFF TGTGCCAGCAGCCTCCGGGACAGTGGTGAAAAACTGTTTTTT
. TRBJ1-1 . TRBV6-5 CASNLGGVNTEAFF TGTGCCAGCAATCTGGGAGGGGTGAACACTGAAGCTTTCTTT
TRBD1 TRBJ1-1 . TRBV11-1 CASSLAGGTTEAFF TGTGCCAGCAGCTTAGCAGGGGGCACCACTGAAGCTTTCTTT
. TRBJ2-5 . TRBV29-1 CSGPKQGIFQETQYF TGCAGCGGCCCTAAACAGGGTATCTTTCAAGAGACCCAGTACTTC
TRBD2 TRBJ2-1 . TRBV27 CASRGVVAGDNEQFF TGTGCCAGCAGGGGGGTGGTAGCGGGGGACAATGAGCAGTTCTTC
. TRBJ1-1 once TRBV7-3 CASSLMGGARPPAAEAFF TGTGCCAGCAGCTTAATGGGTGGCGCTAGGCCCCCGGCAGCTGAAGCTTTCTTT
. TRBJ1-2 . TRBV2 CASSSDSPNYGYTF TGTGCCAGCAGTTCAGACAGCCCTAACTATGGCTACACCTTC
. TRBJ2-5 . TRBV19 CASKGREGQETQYF TGTGCCAGTAAAGGCAGGGAAGGGCAAGAGACCCAGTACTTC
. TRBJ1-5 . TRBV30 CAWSVREGDQPQHF TGTGCCTGGAGTGTACGAGAGGGGGATCAGCCCCAGCATTTT
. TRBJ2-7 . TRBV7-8 CASSPEAVYPYEQYF TGTGCCAGCAGCCCCGAGGCAGTTTATCCCTACGAGCAGTACTTC
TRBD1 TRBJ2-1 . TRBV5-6 CASSLNRDRTYNEQFF TGTGCCAGCAGCTTAAACCGGGACAGAACCTACAATGAGCAGTTCTTC
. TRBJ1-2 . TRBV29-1 CSVAPRQLPNYGYTF TGCAGCGTTGCCCCCAGACAGCTACCCAACTATGGCTACACCTTC
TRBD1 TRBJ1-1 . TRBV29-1 CSADRGATEAFF TGCAGCGCTGACAGGGGGGCCACTGAAGCTTTCTTT
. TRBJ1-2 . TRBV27 CASSLLGGSYGYTF TGTGCCAGCAGTTTATTGGGGGGGTCCTATGGCTACACCTTC
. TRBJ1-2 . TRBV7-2 CASSLDRPYGYTF TGTGCCAGCAGCTTAGACAGGCCCTATGGCTACACCTTC
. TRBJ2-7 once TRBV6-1 CASTVSQGYDEQYF TGTGCCAGCACAGTGTCACAGGGTTACGACGAGCAGTACTTC
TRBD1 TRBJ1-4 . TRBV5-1 CASSLAGGQGWEKLFF TGCGCCAGCAGCTTGGCCGGGGGACAGGGCTGGGAAAAACTGTTTTTT
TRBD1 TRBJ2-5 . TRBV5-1 CASGPTGTPYQETQYF TGCGCCAGCGGCCCGACAGGGACCCCGTACCAAGAGACCCAGTACTTC
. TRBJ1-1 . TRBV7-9 CSSSPRDTNTEAFF TGTTCCAGCAGCCCCAGGGACACGAACACTGAAGCTTTCTTT
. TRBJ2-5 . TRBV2 CASSLGIPQETQYF TGTGCCAGCAGTCTCGGGATCCCCCAAGAGACCCAGTACTTC
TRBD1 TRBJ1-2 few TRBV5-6 CASSFLGQEANYGYTF TGTGCCAGCAGCTTTTTGGGACAGGAGGCTAACTATGGCTACACCTTC
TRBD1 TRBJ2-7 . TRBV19 CATTGGREQYF TGTGCCACTACAGGGGGTCGCGAGCAGTACTTC
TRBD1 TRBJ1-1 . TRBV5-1 CASSGTVNMNTEAFF TGCGCCAGCAGCGGGACAGTTAACATGAACACTGAAGCTTTCTTT
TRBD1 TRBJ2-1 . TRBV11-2 CASSPPTGLHEQFF TGTGCCAGCAGCCCACCGACAGGGTTGCATGAGCAGTTCTTC
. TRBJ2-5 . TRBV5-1 CASSLAGAETQYF TGCGCCAGCAGCTTGGCAGGGGCAGAGACCCAGTACTTC
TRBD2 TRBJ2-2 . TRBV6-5 CASSPGTSGTGELFF TGTGCCAGCAGCCCAGGGACTAGCGGCACCGGGGAGCTGTTTTTT
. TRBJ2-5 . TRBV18 CASSPQLEQAQETQYF TGTGCCAGCTCACCTCAACTTGAACAGGCTCAAGAGACCCAGTACTTC
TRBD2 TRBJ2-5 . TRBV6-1 CASSEAWGLAGQVSQYF TGTGCCAGCAGTGAAGCGTGGGGATTAGCGGGCCAGGTCTCCCAGTACTTC
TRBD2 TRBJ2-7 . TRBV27 CASSGPGLAGGRSAEQYF TGTGCCAGCAGTGGACCGGGACTAGCGGGGGGGCGTTCGGCCGAGCAGTACTTC
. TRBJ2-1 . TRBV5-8 CASSLSDNLGFF TGTGCCAGCAGCTTGTCGGACAACTTGGGGTTCTTC
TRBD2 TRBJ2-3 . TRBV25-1 CASSEWQGGRTDTQYF TGTGCCAGCAGTGAATGGCAGGGAGGGCGAACAGATACGCAGTATTTT
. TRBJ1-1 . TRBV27 CASSLSPRGGGQAFF TGTGCCAGCAGTTTATCCCCGCGGGGGGGTGGGCAAGCTTTCTTT
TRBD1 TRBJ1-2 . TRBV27 CASSLIGTGPYGYTF TGCGCCAGCAGTTTAATCGGGACAGGGCCCTATGGCTACACCTTC
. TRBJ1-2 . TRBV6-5 CASSPMIGSGYTF TGTGCCAGCAGCCCTATGATAGGGAGTGGCTACACCTTC
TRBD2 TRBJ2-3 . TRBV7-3 CASSSELAGDTDTQYF TGTGCCAGCAGCTCGGAACTAGCGGGGGACACAGATACGCAGTATTTT
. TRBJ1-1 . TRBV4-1 CASSDGIVSRGNTEAFF TGCGCCAGCAGCGACGGGATCGTGTCTAGAGGGAACACTGAAGCTTTCTTT
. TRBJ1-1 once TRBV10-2 CASSESGSLGTEAFF TGCGCCAGCAGTGAGTCCGGGAGTTTAGGCACTGAAGCTTTCTTT
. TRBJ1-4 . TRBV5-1 CASSLAGGASLNEKLFF TGCGCCAGCAGCTTGGCCGGGGGAGCTAGCCTGAATGAAAAACTGTTTTTT
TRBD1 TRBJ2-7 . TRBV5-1 CASSLGSDRASYEQYF TGCGCCAGCAGCTTGGGGTCGGACAGGGCATCCTACGAGCAGTACTTC
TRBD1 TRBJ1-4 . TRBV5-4 CASSSIQQGVLFF TGTGCCAGCAGCTCCATACAACAGGGGGTGCTGTTTTTT
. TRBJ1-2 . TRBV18 CASSPPGTPSYGYTF TGTGCCAGCTCACCACCGGGGACTCCCAGCTATGGCTACACCTTC
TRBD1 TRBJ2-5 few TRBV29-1 CSVEDPGDRGTETQYF TGCAGCGTTGAAGATCCTGGGGACAGGGGGACGGAGACCCAGTACTTC
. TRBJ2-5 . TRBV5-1 CASSLGTGIQETQYF TGCGCCAGCAGCTTGGGAACAGGAATCCAAGAGACCCAGTACTTC
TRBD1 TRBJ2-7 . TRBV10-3 CAITDRGSDEQYF TGTGCCATCACGGACAGGGGTTCCGACGAGCAGTACTTC
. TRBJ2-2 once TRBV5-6 CASSLGQGKDTGELFF TGTGCCAGCAGCTTGGGGCAGGGGAAGGACACCGGGGAGCTGTTTTTT
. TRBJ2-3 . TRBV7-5 CARSRIGLAGTDTQYF TGTGCCAGAAGCCGGATAGGACTAGCTGGCACAGATACGCAGTATTTT
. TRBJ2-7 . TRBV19 CASSSAAASYEQYF TGTGCCAGCTCGTCCGCGGCAGCCTCCTACGAGCAGTACTTC
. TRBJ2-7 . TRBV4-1 CASSPVPTGIPYEQYF TGCGCCAGCAGCCCTGTCCCAACAGGAATACCCTACGAGCAGTACTTC
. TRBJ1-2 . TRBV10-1 CASSYGQNYGYTF TGCGCCAGCAGTTACGGACAGAACTATGGCTACACCTTC
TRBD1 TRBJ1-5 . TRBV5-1 CASSLLGQDNQPQHF TGCGCCAGCAGCTTGTTGGGACAGGACAATCAGCCCCAGCATTTT